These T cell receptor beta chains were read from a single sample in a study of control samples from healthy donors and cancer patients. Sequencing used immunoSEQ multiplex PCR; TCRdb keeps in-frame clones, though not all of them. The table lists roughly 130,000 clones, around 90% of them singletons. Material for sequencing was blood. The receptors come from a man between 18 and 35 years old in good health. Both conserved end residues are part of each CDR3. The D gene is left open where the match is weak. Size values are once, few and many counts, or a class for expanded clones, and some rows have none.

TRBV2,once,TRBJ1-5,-,TGTGCCAGCAGTGAGGTTCAGGGGAGTGGACAGCCCCAGCATTTT,CASSEVQGSGQPQHF
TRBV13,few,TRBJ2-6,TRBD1,TGTGCCAGCAGAAAAGGGACAGTTCAGGGTTCTGGGGCCAACGTCCTGACTTTC,CASRKGTVQGSGANVLTF
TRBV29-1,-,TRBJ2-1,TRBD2,TGCAGCGTGACCCTTAGCGGGAACAATGAGCAGTTCTTC,CSVTLSGNNEQFF
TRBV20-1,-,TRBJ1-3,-,TGCAGTGCTAGTTCGGAAGGCTCTGGAAACACCATATATTTT,CSASSEGSGNTIYF
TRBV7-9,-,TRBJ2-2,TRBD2,TGTGCCAGCAGCCCGCCCGGGACTAGGGCGACCGGGGAGCTGTTTTTT,CASSPPGTRATGELFF
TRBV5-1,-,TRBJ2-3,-,TGCGCCAGCAGCTTGGGAGGGCCAACTGATACGCAGTATTTT,CASSLGGPTDTQYF
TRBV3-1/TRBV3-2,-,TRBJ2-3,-,TGTGCCAGCAGCCAACTTGGGACAGATACGCAGTATTTT,CASSQLGTDTQYF
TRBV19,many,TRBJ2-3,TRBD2,TGTGCCAGTAGTCTTAGCGGGGGGGCCGCAGATACGCAGTATTTT,CASSLSGGAADTQYF
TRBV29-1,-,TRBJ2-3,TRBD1,TGCAGCCAATTGTCAGGGGGTGGAGATACGCAGTATTTT,CSQLSGGGDTQYF
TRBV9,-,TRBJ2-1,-,TGTGCCAGCAGCGCCGGGTCCTACAATGAGCAGTTCTTC,CASSAGSYNEQFF
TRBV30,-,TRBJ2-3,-,TGTGCCTGGACCCGGGACTTCTCCCCTGATACGCAGTATTTT,CAWTRDFSPDTQYF
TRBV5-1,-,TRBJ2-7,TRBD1,TGCGCCAGCAGCCCATCCCTCGGGACAGGGGTCCACGAGCAGTACTTC,CASSPSLGTGVHEQYF
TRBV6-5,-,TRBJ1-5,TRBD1,TGTGCCAGCAGTAACAGGGGGCGGAATCAGCCCCAGCATTTT,CASSNRGRNQPQHF
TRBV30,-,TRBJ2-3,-,TGTGCCTGGAGTGAGGGATCCCCCACAGATACGCAGTATTTT,CAWSEGSPTDTQYF
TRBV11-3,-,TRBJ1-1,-,TGTGCCAGCAGCTTAGTCGGGAGGAACACTGAAGCTTTCTTT,CASSLVGRNTEAFF
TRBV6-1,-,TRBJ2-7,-,TGTGCCAGCAGTGAATGGGCTGCCACCTACGAGCAGTACTTC,CASSEWAATYEQYF
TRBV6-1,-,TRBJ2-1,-,TGTGCCAGCAGTGAAGCGGCGGACAGCTCCTACAATGAGCAGTTCTTC,CASSEAADSSYNEQFF
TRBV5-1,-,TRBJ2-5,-,TGCGCCAGCAGCCCACCATCCCCAGAGACCCAGTACTTC,CASSPPSPETQYF
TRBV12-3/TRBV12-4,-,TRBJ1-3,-,TGTGCCAGCACCCAAGCGAGGGGAAACACCATATATTTT,CASTQARGNTIYF
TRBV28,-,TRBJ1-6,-,TGTGCCAGCAGCTCAGGACAGTTCCGTGATTCACCCCTCCACTTT,CASSSGQFRDSPLHF
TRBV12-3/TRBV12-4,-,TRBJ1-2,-,TGTGCCAGCAGTCCACCAAGGTCCGGCTACACCTTC,CASSPPRSGYTF
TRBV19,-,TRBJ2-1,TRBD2,TGTGCCAGTAGTATATCTAGCGGAGAGGGAAATGAGCAGTTCTTC,CASSISSGEGNEQFF
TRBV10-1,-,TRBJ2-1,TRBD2,TGCGCCAGCAGTGACCTATCTAGCGGGGGAAGACCTGAGCAGTTCTTC,CASSDLSSGGRPEQFF
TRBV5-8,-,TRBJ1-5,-,TGTGCCAGCAGCTTGGGACAGCTTAATCAGCCCCAGCATTTT,CASSLGQLNQPQHF
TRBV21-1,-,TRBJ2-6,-,TGTGCCAGCAGCCACGACAGGGGTGTTAGGGCCAACGTCCTGACTTTC,CASSHDRGVRANVLTF
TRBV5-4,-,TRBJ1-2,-,TGTGCCAGCAGCCCGGGCGGCAGGCGGAACTATGGCTACACCTTC,CASSPGGRRNYGYTF
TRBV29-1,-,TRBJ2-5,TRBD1,TGCAGCGTAGAATTACCGGGACAGGGGTTCGGGACCCAGTACTTC,CSVELPGQGFGTQYF
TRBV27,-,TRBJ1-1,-,TGTGCCAGCAGTTCTCCCAGGGAAACTGAAGCTTTCTTT,CASSSPRETEAFF
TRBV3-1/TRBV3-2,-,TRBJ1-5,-,TGTGCCAGCAGCCAAGGTGGTTGGAGTCAGCCCCAGCATTTT,CASSQGGWSQPQHF
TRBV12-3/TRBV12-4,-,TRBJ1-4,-,TGTGCCAGCAGCTGGTTGGGGGAAAAACTGTTTTTT,CASSWLGEKLFF
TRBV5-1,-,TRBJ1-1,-,TGCGCCAGCAGCTTAGGGACGGTAATGAACACTGAAGCTTTCTTT,CASSLGTVMNTEAFF
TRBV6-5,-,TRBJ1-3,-,TGTGCCAGCAGTTACTCTGGCGCCTCTGGAAACACCATATATTTT,CASSYSGASGNTIYF
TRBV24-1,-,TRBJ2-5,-,TGTGCCACCAGCGCAGGGTTTACCATAGAGACCCAGTACTTC,CATSAGFTIETQYF
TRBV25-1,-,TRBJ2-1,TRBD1,TGTGCCAGCAGTGACTTTGGGACAGTTAATGAGCAGTTCTTC,CASSDFGTVNEQFF
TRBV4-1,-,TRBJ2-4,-,TGCGCCAGCAGCCAAGCCGGGTGGGAGGACATTCAGTACTTC,CASSQAGWEDIQYF
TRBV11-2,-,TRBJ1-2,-,TGTGCCAGCAGCTTAGAGGGAAGAATAGAAAATGGCTACACCTTC,CASSLEGRIENGYTF
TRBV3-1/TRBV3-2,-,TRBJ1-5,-,TGTGCCAGCAGCCAAGCGGGGGGCCCCCAGCATTTT,CASSQAGGPQHF
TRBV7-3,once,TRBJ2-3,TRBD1,TGTGCCAGCAGCTATGGACAGGGAGGAGATACGCAGTATTTT,CASSYGQGGDTQYF
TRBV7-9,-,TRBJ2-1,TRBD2,TGTGCCAGCAGCCCGGGACTAGCGGGGTACAATGAGCAGTTCTTC,CASSPGLAGYNEQFF
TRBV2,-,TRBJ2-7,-,TGTGCCAGCACTGAGAGCTCCTACGAGCAGTACTTC,CASTESSYEQYF
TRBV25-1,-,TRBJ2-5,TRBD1,TGTGCCAGCAGTGAAAGGACAGGCTCGGTAGAGACCCAGTACTTC,CASSERTGSVETQYF
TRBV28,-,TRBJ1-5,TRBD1,TGTGCCAGCAGCCTACCCCCCTACCGACAGGGGGCCCCCGCCGATCAGCCCCAGCATTTT,CASSLPPYRQGAPADQPQHF
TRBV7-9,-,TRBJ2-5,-,TGTGCCAGCAGCCCGAGGGGCTCTTACCAAGAGACCCAGTACTTC,CASSPRGSYQETQYF
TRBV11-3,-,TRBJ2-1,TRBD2,TGTGCCAGCAGCGGTAGACTAGCGGGAGAGATAGGCTACAATGAGCAGTTCTTC,CASSGRLAGEIGYNEQFF
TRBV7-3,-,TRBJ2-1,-,TGTGCCAGCAGCTCCTTCTCCCGGACAGTGGACTACAATGAGCAGTTCTTC,CASSSFSRTVDYNEQFF
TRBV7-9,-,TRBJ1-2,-,TGTGCCAGCAGCTTAGTAGCCGCAGGGGTCTATGGCTACACCTTC,CASSLVAAGVYGYTF
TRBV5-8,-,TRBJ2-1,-,TGTGCCAGCAGCTTGGCCCGCAATGAGCAGTTCTTC,CASSLARNEQFF
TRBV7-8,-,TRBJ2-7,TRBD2,TGTGCCAGCAGCCCGCGCGGGGGAATCTCCTACGAGCAGTACTTC,CASSPRGGISYEQYF
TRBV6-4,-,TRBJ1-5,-,TGTGCCAGCAGTACGACACTTAATCAGCCCCAGCATTTT,CASSTTLNQPQHF
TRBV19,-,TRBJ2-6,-,TGTGCCAGTAGACTAGAGGGTTCGGGGGCCAACGTCCTGACTTTC,CASRLEGSGANVLTF
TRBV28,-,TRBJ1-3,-,TGTGCCAGCAGTTTGAGCAGTACCCTCTCTGGAAACACCATATATTTT,CASSLSSTLSGNTIYF
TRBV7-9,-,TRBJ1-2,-,TGTGCCAGCAGCTTAGGGGACTCCGGGGGCTACACCTTC,CASSLGDSGGYTF
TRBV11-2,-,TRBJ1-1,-,TGTGCCAGCAGCCCCGGACCCTCCACTGAAGCTTTCTTT,CASSPGPSTEAFF
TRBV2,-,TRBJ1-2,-,TGTGCCAGCTCGGCTATAAACTATGGCTACACCTTC,CASSAINYGYTF
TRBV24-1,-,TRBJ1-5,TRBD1,TGTGCCACCAGTGGCAGGTTAGGAGGGGGCAGCCAGCCCCAGCATTTT,CATSGRLGGGSQPQHF
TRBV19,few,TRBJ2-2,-,TGTGCCAGCTCCAACGCCAATTGGCTAGGGGCCGGGGAGCTGTTTTTT,CASSNANWLGAGELFF
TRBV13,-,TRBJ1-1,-,TGTGCCAGCAGCCCGATGGGACTGACGAACACTGAAGCTTTCTTT,CASSPMGLTNTEAFF